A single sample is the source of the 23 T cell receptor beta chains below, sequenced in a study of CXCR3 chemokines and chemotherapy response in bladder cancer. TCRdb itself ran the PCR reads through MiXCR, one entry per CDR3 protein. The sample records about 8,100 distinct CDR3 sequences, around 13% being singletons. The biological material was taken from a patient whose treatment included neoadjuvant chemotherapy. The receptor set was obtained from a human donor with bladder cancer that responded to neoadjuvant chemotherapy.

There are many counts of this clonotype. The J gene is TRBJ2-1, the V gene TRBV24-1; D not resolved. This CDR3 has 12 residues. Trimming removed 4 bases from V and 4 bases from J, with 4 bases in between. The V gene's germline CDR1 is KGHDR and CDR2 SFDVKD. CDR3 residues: CATSDRYNEQFF. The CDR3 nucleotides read TGTGCCACCAGTGACAGGTACAATGAGCAGTTCTTC.

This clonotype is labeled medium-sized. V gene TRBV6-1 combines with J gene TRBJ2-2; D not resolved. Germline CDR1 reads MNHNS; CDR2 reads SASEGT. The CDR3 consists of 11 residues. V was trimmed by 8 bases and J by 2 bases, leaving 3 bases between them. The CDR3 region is CASLNTGELFF. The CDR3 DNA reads TGTGCCAGCCTAAACACCGGGGAGCTGTTTTTT.

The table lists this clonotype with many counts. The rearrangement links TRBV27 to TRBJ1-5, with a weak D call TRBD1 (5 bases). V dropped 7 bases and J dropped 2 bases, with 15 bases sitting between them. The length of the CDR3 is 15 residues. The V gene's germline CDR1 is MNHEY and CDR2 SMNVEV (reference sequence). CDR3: CASTQGGSGNQPQHF. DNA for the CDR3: TGTGCCAGCACCCAGGGTGGTTCGGGCAATCAGCCCCAGCATTTT.

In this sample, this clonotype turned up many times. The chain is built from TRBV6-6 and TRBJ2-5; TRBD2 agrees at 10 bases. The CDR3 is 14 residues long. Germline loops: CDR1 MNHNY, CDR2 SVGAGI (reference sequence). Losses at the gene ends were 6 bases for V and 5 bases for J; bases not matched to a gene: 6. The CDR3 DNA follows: TGTGCCAGCAGGTCCAGCGGGGGGGGTGAGACCCAGTACTTC. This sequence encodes CASRSSGGGETQYF.

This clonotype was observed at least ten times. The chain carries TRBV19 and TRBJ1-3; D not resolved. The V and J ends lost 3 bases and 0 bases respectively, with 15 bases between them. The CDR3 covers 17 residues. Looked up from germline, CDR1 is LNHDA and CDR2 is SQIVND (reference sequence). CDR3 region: CASSMMARSYSGNTIYF. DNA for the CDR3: TGTGCCAGTAGTATGATGGCCAGGTCCTACTCTGGAAACACCATATATTTT.

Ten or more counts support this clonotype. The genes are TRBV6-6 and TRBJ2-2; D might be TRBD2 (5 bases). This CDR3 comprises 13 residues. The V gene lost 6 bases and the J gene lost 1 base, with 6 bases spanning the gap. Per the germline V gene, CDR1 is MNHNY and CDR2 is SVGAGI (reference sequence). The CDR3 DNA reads TGTGCCAGCAGCCGGGGGAACACCGGGGAGCTGTTTTTT. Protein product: CASSRGNTGELFF.

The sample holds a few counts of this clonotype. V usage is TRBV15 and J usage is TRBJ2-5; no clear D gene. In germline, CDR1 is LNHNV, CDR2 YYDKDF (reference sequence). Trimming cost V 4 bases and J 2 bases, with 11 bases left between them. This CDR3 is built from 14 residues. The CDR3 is CATSTRRKQETQYF. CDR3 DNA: TGTGCCACCAGCACCAGACGGAAACAAGAGACCCAGTACTTC.

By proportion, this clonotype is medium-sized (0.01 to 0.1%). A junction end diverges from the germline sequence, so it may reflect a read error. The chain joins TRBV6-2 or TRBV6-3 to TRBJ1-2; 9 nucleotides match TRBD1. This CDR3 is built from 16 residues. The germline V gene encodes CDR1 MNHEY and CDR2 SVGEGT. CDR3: CASSDSGTGFGYGYTF. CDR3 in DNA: TGTGCCAGCAGTGACTCCGGGACAGGGTTTGGGTATGGCTACACCTTC.

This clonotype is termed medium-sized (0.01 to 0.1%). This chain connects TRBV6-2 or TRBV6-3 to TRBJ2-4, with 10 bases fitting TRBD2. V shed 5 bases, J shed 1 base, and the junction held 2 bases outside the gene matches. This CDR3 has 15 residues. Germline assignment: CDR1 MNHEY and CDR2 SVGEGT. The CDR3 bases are TGTGCCAGCAGTAATAGCGGGGGGGCCAAAAACATTCAGTACTTC. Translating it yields CASSNSGGAKNIQYF.

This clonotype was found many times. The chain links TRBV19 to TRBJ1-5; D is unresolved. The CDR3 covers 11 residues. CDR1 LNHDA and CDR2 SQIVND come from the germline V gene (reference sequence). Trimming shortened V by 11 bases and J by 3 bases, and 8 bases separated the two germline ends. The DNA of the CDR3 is TGTGCCGGACCGATCAATCAGCCCCAGCATTTT. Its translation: CAGPINQPQHF. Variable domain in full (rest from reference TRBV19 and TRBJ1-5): DGGITQSPKYLFRKEGQNVTLSCEQNLNHDAMYWYRQDPGQGLRLIYYSQIVNDFQKGDIAEGYSVSREKKESFPLTVTSAQKNPTAFYLCAGPINQPQHFGDGTRLSIL.

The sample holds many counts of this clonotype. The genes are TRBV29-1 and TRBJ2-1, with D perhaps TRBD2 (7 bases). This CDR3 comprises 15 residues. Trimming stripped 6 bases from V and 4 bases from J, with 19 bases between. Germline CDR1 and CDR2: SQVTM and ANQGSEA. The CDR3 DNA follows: TGCAGCGTGAGGGGGGGGGCCTTACTATACAATGAGCAGTTCTTC. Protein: CSVRGGALLYNEQFF.

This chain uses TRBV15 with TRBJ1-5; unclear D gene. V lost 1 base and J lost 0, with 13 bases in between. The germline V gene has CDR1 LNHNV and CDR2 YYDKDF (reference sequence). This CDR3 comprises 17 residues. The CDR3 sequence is CATSRAMWGDSNQPQHF. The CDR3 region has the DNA TGTGCCACCAGCAGAGCCATGTGGGGAGATAGCAATCAGCCCCAGCATTTT.

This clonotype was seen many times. Here the CDR3 DNA reads TGTGCCAGTAGCCCTTTGGGGAGCAATCAGCCCCAGCATTTT. Encoded protein: CASSPLGSNQPQHF. The chain links TRBV19 to TRBJ1-5; D gene ambiguous. Trimming removed 6 bases from V and 1 base from J, with 10 bases in between. Per the germline V gene, CDR1 is LNHDA and CDR2 is SQIVND (reference sequence). CDR3 size: 14 residues.

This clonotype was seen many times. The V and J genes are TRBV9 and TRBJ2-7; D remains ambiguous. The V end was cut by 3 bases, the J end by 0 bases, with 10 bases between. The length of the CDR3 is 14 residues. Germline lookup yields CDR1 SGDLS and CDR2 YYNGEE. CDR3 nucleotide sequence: TGTGCCAGCAGCGGGCACAGAAGCTCCTACGAGCAGTACTTC. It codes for CASSGHRSSYEQYF.

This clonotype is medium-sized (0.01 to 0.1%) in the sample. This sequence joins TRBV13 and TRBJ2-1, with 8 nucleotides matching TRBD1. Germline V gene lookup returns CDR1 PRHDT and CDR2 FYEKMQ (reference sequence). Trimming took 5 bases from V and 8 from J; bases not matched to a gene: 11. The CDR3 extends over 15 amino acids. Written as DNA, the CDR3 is TGTGCCAGCAGCATCAGGGGGCAGAAGGCGGATGAGCAGTTCTTC. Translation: CASSIRGQKADEQFF.

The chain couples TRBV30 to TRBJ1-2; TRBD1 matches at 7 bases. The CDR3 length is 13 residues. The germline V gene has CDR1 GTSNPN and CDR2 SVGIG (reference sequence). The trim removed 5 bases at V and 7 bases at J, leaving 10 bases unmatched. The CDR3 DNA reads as TGTGCCTGGCGACATGAGGGGGCGGGTGGCTACACCTTC. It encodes CAWRHEGAGGYTF.

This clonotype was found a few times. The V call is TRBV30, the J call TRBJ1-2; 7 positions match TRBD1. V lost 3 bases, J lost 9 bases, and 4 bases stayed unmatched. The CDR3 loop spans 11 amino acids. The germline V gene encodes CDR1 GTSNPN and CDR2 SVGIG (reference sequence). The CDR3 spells CAWSQGGSYTF. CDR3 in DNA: TGTGCCTGGAGCCAGGGGGGAAGCTACACCTTC.

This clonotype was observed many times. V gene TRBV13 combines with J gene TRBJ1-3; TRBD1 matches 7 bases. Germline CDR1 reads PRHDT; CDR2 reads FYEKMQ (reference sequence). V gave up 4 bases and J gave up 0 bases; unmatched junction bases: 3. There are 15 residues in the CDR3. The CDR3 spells CASSSYRGSGNTIYF. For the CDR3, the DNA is TGTGCCAGCAGCTCCTACAGGGGCTCTGGAAACACCATATATTTT.

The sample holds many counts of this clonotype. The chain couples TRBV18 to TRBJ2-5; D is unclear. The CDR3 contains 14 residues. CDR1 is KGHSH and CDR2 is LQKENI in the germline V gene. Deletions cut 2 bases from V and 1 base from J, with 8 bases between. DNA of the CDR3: TGTGCCAGCTCACCAAATGGGCGCCAAGAGACCCAGTACTTC. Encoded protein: CASSPNGRQETQYF.

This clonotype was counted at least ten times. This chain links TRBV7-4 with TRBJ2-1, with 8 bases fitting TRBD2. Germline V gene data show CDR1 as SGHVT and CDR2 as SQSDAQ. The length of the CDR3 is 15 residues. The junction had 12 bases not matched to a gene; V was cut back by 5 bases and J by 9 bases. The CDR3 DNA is TGTGCCAGCAGCCTTCCCGGTAGCGGGGAAGTTGAGCAGTTCTTC. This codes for CASSLPGSGEVEQFF.

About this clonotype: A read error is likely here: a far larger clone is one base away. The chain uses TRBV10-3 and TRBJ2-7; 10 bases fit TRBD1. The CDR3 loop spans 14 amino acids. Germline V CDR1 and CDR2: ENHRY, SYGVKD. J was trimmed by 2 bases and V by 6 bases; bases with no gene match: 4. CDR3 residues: CAIRKDRGTYEQYF. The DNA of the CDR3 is TGTGCCATCAGAAAGGACAGGGGGACCTACGAGCAGTACTTC.

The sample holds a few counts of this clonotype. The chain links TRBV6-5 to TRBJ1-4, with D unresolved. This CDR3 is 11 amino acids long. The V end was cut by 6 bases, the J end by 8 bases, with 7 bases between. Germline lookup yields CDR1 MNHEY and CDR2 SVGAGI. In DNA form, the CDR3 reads TGTGCCAGCAGATCACAGGAAAAACTGTTTTTT. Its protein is CASRSQEKLFF.

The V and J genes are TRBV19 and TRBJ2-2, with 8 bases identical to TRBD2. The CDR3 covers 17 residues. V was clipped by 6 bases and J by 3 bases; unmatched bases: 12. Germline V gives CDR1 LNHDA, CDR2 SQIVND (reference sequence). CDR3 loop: CASRLAGSQMDTGELFF. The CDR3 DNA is TGTGCCAGTAGATTAGCGGGGTCCCAAATGGACACCGGGGAGCTGTTTTTT. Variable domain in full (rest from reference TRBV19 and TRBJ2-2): DGGITQSPKYLFRKEGQNVTLSCEQNLNHDAMYWYRQDPGQGLRLIYYSQIVNDFQKGDIAEGYSVSREKKESFPLTVTSAQKNPTAFYLCASRLAGSQMDTGELFFGEGSRLTVL.